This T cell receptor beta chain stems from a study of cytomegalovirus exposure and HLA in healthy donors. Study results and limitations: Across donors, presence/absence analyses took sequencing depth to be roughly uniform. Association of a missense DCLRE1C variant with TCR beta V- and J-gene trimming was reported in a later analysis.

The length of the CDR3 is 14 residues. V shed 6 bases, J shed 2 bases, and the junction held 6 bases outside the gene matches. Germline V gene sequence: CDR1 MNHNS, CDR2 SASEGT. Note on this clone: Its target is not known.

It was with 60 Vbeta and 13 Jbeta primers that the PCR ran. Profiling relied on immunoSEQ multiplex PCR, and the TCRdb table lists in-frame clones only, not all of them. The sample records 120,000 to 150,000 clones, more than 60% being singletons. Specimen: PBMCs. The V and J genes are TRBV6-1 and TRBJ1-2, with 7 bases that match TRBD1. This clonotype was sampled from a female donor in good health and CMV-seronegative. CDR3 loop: CASRTGQMNYGYTF. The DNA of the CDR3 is TGTGCCAGCAGGACGGGACAGATGAACTATGGCTACACCTTC.